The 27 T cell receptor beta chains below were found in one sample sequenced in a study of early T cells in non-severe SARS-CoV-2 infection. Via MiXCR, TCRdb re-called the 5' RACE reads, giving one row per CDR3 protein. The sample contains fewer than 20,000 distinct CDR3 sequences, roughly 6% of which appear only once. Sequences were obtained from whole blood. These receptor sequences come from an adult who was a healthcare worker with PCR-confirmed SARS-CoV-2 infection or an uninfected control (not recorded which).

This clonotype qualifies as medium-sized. The CDR3 is CSALTGKGNTQYF. DNA for the CDR3: TGCAGCGCCCTGACAGGGAAGGGGAATACGCAGTATTTT. This rearrangement joins TRBV29-1 to TRBJ2-3; 7 nucleotides align to TRBD1. The germline gives CDR1 SQVTM, CDR2 ANQGSEA. This CDR3 region has 13 residues. With V trimmed by 7 bases and J by 7 bases, 11 bases remained unmatched.

CDR3 sequence (DNA): TGTGCCAGCAGTCCTATCCCCTTTAGCGGGGCCTCCTACGAGCAGTACTTC. As protein: CASSPIPFSGASYEQYF. J is TRBJ2-7 and V is TRBV28; TRBD2 agrees at 8 bases. This CDR3 contains 17 residues. J gave up 0 bases and V 5 bases, and 12 bases lay outside the gene matches. The germline gives CDR1 MDHEN, CDR2 SYDVKM.

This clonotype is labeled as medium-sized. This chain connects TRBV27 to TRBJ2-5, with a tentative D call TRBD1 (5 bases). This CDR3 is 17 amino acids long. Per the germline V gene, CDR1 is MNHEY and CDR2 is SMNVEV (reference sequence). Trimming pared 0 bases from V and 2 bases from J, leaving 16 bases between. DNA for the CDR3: TGTGCCAGCAGTTTATCGATAGTGGTGGGGCTACAAGAGACCCAGTACTTC. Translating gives CASSLSIVVGLQETQYF.

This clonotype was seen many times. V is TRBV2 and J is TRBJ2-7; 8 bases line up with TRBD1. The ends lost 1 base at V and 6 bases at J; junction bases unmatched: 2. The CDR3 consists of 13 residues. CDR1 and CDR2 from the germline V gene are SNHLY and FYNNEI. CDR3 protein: CASSEGQGFEQYF. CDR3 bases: TGTGCCAGCAGTGAAGGACAGGGGTTCGAGCAGTACTTC.

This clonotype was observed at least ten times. The CDR3 is CASSLGERPYEQYF. DNA for the CDR3: TGTGCCAGCAGCTTGGGGGAGCGCCCCTACGAGCAGTACTTC. V usage is TRBV11-2 and J usage is TRBJ2-7; either TRBD1 or TRBD2 may supply D (5 bases each). V lost 3 bases and J lost 2, with 11 bases in between. Looked up from germline, CDR1 is SGHAT and CDR2 is FQNNGV. This CDR3 has 14 residues.

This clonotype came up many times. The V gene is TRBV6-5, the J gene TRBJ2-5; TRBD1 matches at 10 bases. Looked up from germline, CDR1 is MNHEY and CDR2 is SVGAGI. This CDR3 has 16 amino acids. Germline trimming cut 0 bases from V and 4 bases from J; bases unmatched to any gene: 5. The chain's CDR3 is CASSYSKGQGGETQYF. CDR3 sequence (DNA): TGTGCCAGCAGTTACTCAAAAGGACAGGGGGGAGAGACCCAGTACTTC.

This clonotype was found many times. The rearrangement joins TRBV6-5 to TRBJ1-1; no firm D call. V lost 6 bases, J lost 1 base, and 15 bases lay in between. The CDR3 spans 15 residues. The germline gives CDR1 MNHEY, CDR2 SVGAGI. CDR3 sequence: CASRRSGEGNTEAFF. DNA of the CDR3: TGTGCCAGCAGGCGCTCCGGGGAGGGGAACACTGAAGCTTTCTTT.

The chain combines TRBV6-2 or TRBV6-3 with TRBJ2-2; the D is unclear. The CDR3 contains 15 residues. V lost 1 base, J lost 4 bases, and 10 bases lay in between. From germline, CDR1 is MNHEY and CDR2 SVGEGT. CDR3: CASSYLGVPTGELFF. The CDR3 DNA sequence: TGTGCCAGCAGTTACTTAGGTGTCCCCACCGGGGAGCTGTTTTTT.

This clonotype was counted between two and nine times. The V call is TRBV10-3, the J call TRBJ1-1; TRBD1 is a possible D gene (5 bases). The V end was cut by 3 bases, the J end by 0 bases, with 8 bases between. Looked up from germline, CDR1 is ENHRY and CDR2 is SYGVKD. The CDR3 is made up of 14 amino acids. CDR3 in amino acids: CAISDRTLNTEAFF. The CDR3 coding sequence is TGTGCCATCAGTGACAGGACACTGAACACTGAAGCTTTCTTT.

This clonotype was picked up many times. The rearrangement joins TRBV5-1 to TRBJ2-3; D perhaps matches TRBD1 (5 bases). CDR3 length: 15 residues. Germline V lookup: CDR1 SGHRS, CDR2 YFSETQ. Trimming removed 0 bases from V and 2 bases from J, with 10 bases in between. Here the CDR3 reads CASSLEVGATDTQYF. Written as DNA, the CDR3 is TGCGCCAGCAGCTTGGAAGTAGGGGCCACAGATACGCAGTATTTT.

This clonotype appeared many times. CDR3 loop: CASSPPDRSLSTEAFF. The CDR3 DNA sequence: TGTGCCAGCTCACCACCGGACAGGTCGCTGTCCACTGAAGCTTTCTTT. This chain connects TRBV18 to TRBJ1-1; 7 bases agree with TRBD1. Germline V CDR1 and CDR2: KGHSH, LQKENI. The junction had 8 bases not matched to a gene; V was cut back by 0 bases and J by 4 bases. This CDR3 has 16 amino acids.

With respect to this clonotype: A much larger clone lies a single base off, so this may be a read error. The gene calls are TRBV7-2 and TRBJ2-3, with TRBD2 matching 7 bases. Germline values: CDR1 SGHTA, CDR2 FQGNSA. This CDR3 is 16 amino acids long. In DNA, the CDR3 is TGTGCCAGCAGCTTAGCGGGCGGGGAGGGCACAAATACGCAGTATTTT. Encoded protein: CASSLAGGEGTNTQYF. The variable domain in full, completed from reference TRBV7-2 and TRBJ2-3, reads GAGVSQSPSNKVTEKGKDVELRCDPISGHTALYWYRQSLGQGLEFLIYFQGNSAPDKSGLPSDRFSAERTGGSVSTLTIQRTQQEDSAVYLCASSLAGGEGTNTQYFGPGTRLTVL.

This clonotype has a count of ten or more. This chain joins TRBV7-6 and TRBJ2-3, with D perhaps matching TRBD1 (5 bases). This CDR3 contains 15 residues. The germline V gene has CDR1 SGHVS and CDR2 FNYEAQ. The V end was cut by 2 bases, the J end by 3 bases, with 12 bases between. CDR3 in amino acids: CASSLTQGITDTQYF. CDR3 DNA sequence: TGTGCCAGCAGCTTAACGCAGGGAATAACAGATACGCAGTATTTT.

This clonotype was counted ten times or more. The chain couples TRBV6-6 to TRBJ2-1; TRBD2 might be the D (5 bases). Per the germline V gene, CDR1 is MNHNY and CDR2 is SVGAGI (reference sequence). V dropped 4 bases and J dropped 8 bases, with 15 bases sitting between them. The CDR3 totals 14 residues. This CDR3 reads CASSFRPNGDEQFF. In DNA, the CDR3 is TGTGCCAGCAGTTTTCGACCCAACGGGGATGAGCAGTTCTTC.

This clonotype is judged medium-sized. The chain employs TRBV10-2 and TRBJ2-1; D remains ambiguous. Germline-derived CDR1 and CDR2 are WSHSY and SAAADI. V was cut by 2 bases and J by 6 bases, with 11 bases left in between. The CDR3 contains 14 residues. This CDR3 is CASSEVARGNEQFF. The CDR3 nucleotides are TGCGCCAGCAGTGAGGTTGCACGAGGCAATGAGCAGTTCTTC.

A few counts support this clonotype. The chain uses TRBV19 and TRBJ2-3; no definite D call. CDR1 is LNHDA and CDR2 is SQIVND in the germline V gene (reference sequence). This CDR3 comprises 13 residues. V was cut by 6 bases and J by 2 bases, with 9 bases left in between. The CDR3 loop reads CASSPTPTDTQYF. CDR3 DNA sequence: TGTGCCAGTAGCCCGACGCCCACAGATACGCAGTATTTT. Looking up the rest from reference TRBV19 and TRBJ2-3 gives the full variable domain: DGGITQSPKYLFRKEGQNVTLSCEQNLNHDAMYWYRQDPGQGLRLIYYSQIVNDFQKGDIAEGYSVSREKKESFPLTVTSAQKNPTAFYLCASSPTPTDTQYFGPGTRLTVL.

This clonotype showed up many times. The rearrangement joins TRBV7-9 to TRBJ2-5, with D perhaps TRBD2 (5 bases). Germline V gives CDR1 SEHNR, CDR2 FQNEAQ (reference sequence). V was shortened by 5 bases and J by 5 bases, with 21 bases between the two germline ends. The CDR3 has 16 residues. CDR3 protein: CASSHSSGIASETQYF. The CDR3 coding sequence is TGTGCCAGCAGCCATTCCTCCGGGATTGCTTCGGAGACCCAGTACTTC.

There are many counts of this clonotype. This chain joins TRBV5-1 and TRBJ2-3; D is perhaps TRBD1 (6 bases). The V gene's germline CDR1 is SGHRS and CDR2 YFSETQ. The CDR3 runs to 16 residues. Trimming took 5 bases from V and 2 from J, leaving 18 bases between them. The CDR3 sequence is CASRRKGHLSTDTQYF. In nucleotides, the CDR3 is TGCGCCAGCAGGCGGAAGGGACACCTTTCCACAGATACGCAGTATTTT.

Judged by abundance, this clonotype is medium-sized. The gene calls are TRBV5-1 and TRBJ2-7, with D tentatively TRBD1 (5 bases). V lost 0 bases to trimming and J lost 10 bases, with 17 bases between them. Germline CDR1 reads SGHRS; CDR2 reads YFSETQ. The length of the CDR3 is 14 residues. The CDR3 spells CASSLEQDSTKQYF. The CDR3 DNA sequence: TGCGCCAGCAGCTTGGAACAGGATTCTACGAAACAGTACTTC.

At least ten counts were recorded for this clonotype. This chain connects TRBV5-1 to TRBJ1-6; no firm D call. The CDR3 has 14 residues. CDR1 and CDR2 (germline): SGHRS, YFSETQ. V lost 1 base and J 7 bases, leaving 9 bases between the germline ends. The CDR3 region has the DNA TGCGCCAGCAGCTTGCAGGCGGGGAATTCACCCCTCCACTTT. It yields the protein CASSLQAGNSPLHF. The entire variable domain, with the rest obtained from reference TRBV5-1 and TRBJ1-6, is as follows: KAGVTQTPRYLIKTRGQQVTLSCSPISGHRSVSWYQQTPGQGLQFLFEYFSETQRNKGNFPGRFSGRQFSNSRSEMNVSTLELGDSALYLCASSLQAGNSPLHFGNGTRLTVT.

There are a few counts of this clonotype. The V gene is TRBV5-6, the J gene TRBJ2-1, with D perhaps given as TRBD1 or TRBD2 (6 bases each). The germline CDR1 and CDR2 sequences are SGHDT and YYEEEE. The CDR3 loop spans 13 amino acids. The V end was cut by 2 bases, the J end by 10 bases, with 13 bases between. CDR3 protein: CASSFVGGHEQFF. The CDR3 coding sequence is TGTGCCAGCAGCTTTGTTGGGGGGCACGAGCAGTTCTTC.

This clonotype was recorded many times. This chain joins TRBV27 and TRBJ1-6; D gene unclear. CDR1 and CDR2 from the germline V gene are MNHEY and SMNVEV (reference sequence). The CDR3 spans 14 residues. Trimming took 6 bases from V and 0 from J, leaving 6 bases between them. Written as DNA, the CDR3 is TGTGCCAGCAGATCGGACTCCTATAATTCACCCCTCCACTTT. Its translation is CASRSDSYNSPLHF.

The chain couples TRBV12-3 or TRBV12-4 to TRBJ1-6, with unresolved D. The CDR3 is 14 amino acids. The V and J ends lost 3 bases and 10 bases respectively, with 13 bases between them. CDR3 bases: TGTGCCAGCAGTTTTGGGCAAAAGGACTCACCCCTCCACTTT. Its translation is CASSFGQKDSPLHF.

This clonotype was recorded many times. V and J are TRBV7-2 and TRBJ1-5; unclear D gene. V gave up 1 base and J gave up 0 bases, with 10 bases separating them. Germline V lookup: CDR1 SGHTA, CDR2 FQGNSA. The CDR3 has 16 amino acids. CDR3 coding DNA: TGTGCCAGCAGCTTAGACGGGAGATATAGCAATCAGCCCCAGCATTTT. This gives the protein CASSLDGRYSNQPQHF. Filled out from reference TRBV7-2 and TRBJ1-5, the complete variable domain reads GAGVSQSPSNKVTEKGKDVELRCDPISGHTALYWYRQSLGQGLEFLIYFQGNSAPDKSGLPSDRFSAERTGGSVSTLTIQRTQQEDSAVYLCASSLDGRYSNQPQHFGDGTRLSIL.

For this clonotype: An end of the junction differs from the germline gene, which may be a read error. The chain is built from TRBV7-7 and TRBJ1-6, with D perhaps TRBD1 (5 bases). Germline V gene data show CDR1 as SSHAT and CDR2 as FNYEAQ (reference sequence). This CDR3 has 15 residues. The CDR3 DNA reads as TGTGCTAGCAGCTTAGATCGACAGAGTAATTCACCCCTCCACTTT. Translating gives CASSLDRQSNSPLHF.

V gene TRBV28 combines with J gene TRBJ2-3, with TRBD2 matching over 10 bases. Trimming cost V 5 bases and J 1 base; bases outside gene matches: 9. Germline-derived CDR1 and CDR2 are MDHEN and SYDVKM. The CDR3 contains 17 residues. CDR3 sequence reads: CASSLSVAGGGTDTQYF. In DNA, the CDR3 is TGTGCCAGCAGTCTCTCCGTAGCGGGAGGAGGCACAGATACGCAGTATTTT.

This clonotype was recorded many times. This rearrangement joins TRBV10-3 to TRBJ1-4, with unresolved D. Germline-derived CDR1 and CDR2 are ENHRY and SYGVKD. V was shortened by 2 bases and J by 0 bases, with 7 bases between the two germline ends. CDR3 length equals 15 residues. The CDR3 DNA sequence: TGTGCCATCAGTGAGAACATAGCAACTAATGAAAAACTGTTTTTT. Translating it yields CAISENIATNEKLFF.